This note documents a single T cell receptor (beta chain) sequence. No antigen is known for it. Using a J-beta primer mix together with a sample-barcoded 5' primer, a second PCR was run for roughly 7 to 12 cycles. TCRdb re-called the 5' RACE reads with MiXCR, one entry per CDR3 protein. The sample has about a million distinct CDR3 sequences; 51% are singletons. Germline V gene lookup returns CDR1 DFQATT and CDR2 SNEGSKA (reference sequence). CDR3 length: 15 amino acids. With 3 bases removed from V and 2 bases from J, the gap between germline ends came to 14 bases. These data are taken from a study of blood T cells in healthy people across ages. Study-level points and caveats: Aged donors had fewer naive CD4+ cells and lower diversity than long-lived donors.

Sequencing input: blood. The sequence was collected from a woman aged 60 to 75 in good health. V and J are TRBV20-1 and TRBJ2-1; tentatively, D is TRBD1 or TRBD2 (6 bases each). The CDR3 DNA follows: TGCAGTGCTAGGGGGTGGAGGGGGACCTACAATGAGCAGTTCTTC. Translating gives CSARGWRGTYNEQFF.